A few counts support the clone carrying this TCR beta chain. The antigen is unknown. Diagnoses rested on clinical symptoms, serum thyroxine and TRAb, thyroid ultrasound and orbital computed tomography. The source of the sample is a study of T cells in Graves' hyperthyroidism and ophthalmopathy. The wider study: Peripheral blood was drawn at first diagnosis, prior to all treatment. Regarding the study as a whole: The model made its ophthalmopathy prediction, and onset followed a median approximately 6 months later.

CDR1 and CDR2 (germline): SGHAT, FQDESV (reference sequence). There are 15 residues in the CDR3. With 8 bases clipped from V and 1 base from J, the junction kept 8 bases outside the gene matches. Amplification of TCR beta CDR3 regions was performed using RNA transcripts as template. The HTBI primer set was used in a first-round RT-PCR of the TCR CDR3. TCRdb re-analysed the multiplex PCR reads in MiXCR, keeping a single row per CDR3 protein. This repertoire shows under 400,000 distinct CDR3 sequences, 15% to 18% found once; its top ten account for about 27%. This sequence joins TRBV11-1 and TRBJ2-7; 10 nucleotides line up with TRBD2. Sequences were obtained from blood. This clonotype was obtained from a woman between 18 and 30 years old with Graves' hyperthyroidism that later progressed to Graves' ophthalmopathy. The CDR3 sequence: CASSSLGLASYEQYF. DNA of the CDR3: TGTGCCAGCTCCTCCCTGGGACTAGCGTCCTACGAGCAGTACTTC. Based on the CDR3 plus reference TRBV11-1 and TRBJ2-7, the full variable domain is EAEVAQSPRYKITEKSQAVAFWCDPISGHATLYWYRQILGQGPELLVQFQDESVVDDSQLPKDRFSAERLKGVDSTLKIQPAELGDSAMYLCASSSLGLASYEQYFGPGTRLTVT.